This TCR beta chain came from a study of monozygotic twins with inflammatory bowel disease. Used for each TCR library was about 3,800 ng of total RNA. UMIs bearing a 6-nucleotide sample barcode were added through template switching. TCRdb reanalyzed the 5' RACE reads and collapses them to one entry per CDR3 protein, without DNA. The sample table includes approximately 150,000 distinct CDR3 sequences. General observations from the study: Researchers report that IBD patients shared fewer clonotypes with others than healthy twins, especially amid disease activity.

Details on this clonotype: Its matching antigen is unknown.

CDR1 is KGHDR, CDR2 SFDVKD, per germline. This CDR3 spans 15 amino acids. The chain joins TRBV24-1 to TRBJ2-3; TCRdb's assignment of TRBD2 cannot be checked, as there is no DNA. The sequencing input was blood. This TCR was sampled from a human donor with ulcerative colitis or Crohn's disease, or a healthy co-twin of an affected twin (not recorded which). The CDR3 sequence: CATSDRAGSTDTQYF.